The text below deals with one T cell receptor beta chain. Participants spanned ages about 18 to 90 years and resided in 20 to 25 US areas. These data come from a study of blood T cell repertoires in COVID-19. As for the study in general: The analysed material was cDNA or gDNA that came from T cells, B-cell-depleted T cells, or PBMCs.

The CDR3 consists of 15 residues. V lost 3 bases and J lost 0, with 10 bases in between. Germline loops: CDR1 SGHAT, CDR2 FQDESV (reference sequence). Measured with immunoSEQ multiplex PCR; TCRdb has only the in-frame clones, and not every one. This table has 200,000 to 250,000 clones, 80% to 90% appearing once. The V and J genes are TRBV11-1 and TRBJ2-3; unclear D gene. The sequenced sample was PBMCs or T cells enriched from blood (not recorded which). This clonotype originated in a woman aged 45-59 years in a cohort exposed to, infected with or recovered from COVID-19 (not recorded which). CDR3 in amino acids: CASSLAAPSTDTQYF. DNA for the CDR3: TGTGCCAGCAGCTTGGCTGCCCCCAGCACAGATACGCAGTATTTT.